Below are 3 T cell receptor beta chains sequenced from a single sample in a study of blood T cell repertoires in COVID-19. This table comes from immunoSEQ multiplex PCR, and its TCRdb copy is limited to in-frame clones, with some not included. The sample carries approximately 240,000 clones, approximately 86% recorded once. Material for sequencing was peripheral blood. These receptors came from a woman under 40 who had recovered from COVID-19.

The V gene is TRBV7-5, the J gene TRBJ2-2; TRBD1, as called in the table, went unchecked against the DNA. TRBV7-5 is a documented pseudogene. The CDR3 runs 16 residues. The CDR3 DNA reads TGTGCCAGAAGGTCGTCGGCCAGGGGTTGCACCGGGGAGCTGTTTTTT. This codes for CARRSSARGCTGELFF.

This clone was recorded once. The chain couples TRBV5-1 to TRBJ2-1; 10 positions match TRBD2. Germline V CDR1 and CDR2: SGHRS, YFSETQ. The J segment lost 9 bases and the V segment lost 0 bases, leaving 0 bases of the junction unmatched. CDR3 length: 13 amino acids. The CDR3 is CASSLGLAGEQFF. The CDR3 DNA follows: TGCGCCAGCAGCTTGGGACTAGCGGGTGAGCAGTTCTTC.

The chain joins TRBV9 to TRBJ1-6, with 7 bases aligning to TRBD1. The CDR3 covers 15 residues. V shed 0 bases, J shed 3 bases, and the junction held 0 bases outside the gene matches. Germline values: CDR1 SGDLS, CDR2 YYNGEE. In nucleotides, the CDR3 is TGTGCCAGCAGCGTAGGGGACAGCTATAATTCACCCCTCCACTTT. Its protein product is CASSVGDSYNSPLHF.